This T cell receptor beta chain stems from a study of CD8 T cells in Susac syndrome. This clonotype was seen a single time. The V end lost 6 bases, the J end lost 7 bases, and 16 bases lay between the germline ends. Germline loops: CDR1 SQVTM, CDR2 ANQGSEA. This CDR3 is built from 14 residues. Sequencing of TCR beta, carried out with a high-throughput approach, was applied to CD8+ and CD4+ T cells from the blood. Control patients had untreated stable or active relapsing-remitting multiple sclerosis by revised McDonald criteria. RNA in amounts of about 0.5 to 1 ug was reverse transcribed with random hexamers. Amplification of TCR beta CDR3 used immunoSEQ multiplex PCR across 54 Vbeta and 13 Jbeta. TCRdb re-called the immunoSEQ multiplex PCR reads with MiXCR, one entry per CDR3 protein. Of 250,000 to 300,000 distinct CDR3 sequences listed, 65% to 90% are singletons.

The chain links TRBV29-1 to TRBJ1-6; D uncertain. The sample consisted of CD8+ T cells from PBMCs. This clonotype was sampled from a human donor with multiple sclerosis. CDR3 nucleotide sequence: TGCAGCGTGGCCCAAGAGGGAGGGAATTCACCCCTCCACTTT. Translating it yields CSVAQEGGNSPLHF.